These 15 T cell receptor beta chains originate from one sample sequenced in a study of T cells after yellow fever vaccination. TCRdb re-analysed the 5' RACE reads in MiXCR, keeping a single row per CDR3 protein. The profile covers roughly 400,000 distinct CDR3 sequences, with roughly 20% appearing a single time and 15% to 20% taken by the ten largest. Source: PBMCs, taken before the yellow fever booster vaccination. These receptors were collected from a man aged 18-30 years who received the YFV17D yellow fever vaccine.

This clonotype occurred a few times. V and J are TRBV5-4 and TRBJ1-2, with 10 bases matching TRBD1. CDR3 size: 15 residues. After removal of 4 bases from V and 14 bases from J, the junction contained 17 bases not matched to a gene. The germline V gene encodes CDR1 SGHNT and CDR2 YYREEE (reference sequence). The CDR3 DNA is TGTGCCAGCAGCCTGCTACCCGGGACAGGGGCACGGTGGACCTTC. Protein product: CASSLLPGTGARWTF. Variable domain in full (rest from reference TRBV5-4 and TRBJ1-2): ETGVTQSPTHLIKTRGQQVTLRCSSQSGHNTVSWYQQALGQGPQFIFQYYREEENGRGNFPPRFSGLQFPNYSSELNVNALELDDSALYLCASSLLPGTGARWTFGSGTRLTVV.

This clonotype showed up just a few times. The gene calls are TRBV20-1 and TRBJ2-5; D assignment may be TRBD1 or TRBD2 (5 bases each). The CDR3 totals 14 residues. V was clipped by 5 bases and J by 5 bases, with 18 bases between them. Germline V CDR1 and CDR2: DFQATT, SNEGSKA (reference sequence). CDR3 DNA sequence: TGCAGTGCTCCCCCGGTTGGGGGTTTGGAGACCCAGTACTTC. It encodes CSAPPVGGLETQYF.

This clonotype was counted only a few times. The rearrangement joins TRBV12-3 or TRBV12-4 to TRBJ2-3, with D perhaps TRBD1 (7 bases). The CDR3 has 13 residues. V lost 6 bases to trimming and J lost 6 bases, with 13 bases between them. CDR3 protein: CASSQSGGDTQYF. DNA for the CDR3: TGTGCCAGCAGCCAATCAGGGGGGGATACGCAGTATTTT.

The V and J genes are TRBV7-3 and TRBJ2-3; 12 nucleotides line up with TRBD2. V lost 3 bases, J lost 2 bases, and 3 bases stayed unmatched. This CDR3 contains 16 residues. Germline CDR1 SGHTA, CDR2 FQGTGA. In DNA, the CDR3 is TGTGCCAGCAGCTTCCGGACTAGCGGGGTCACAGATACGCAGTATTTT. Encoded protein: CASSFRTSGVTDTQYF.

The rearrangement uses TRBV15 and TRBJ1-2; tentative D call: TRBD1 (5 bases). V was shortened by 0 bases and J by 4 bases, with 12 bases between the two germline ends. The germline V gene has CDR1 LNHNV and CDR2 YYDKDF (reference sequence). The CDR3 covers 15 residues. The CDR3 DNA follows: TGTGCCACCAGCAGAGATACGGGGCGCGCCTATGGCTACACCTTC. Translating it yields CATSRDTGRAYGYTF.

The chain recombines TRBV7-3 with TRBJ2-1; TRBD2 agrees at 9 bases. The V segment lost 2 bases and the J segment 7 bases; nucleotides outside the gene matches: 6. The germline V gene encodes CDR1 SGHTA and CDR2 FQGTGA. This CDR3 has 15 amino acids. This chain's CDR3 is CASSLVAGVGNEQFF. CDR3 DNA sequence: TGTGCCAGCAGCTTAGTAGCGGGGGTAGGGAATGAGCAGTTCTTC.

This clonotype was counted only a few times. The V call is TRBV24-1, the J call TRBJ2-1; perhaps D is TRBD1 or TRBD2 (6 bases each). V was pared by 5 bases and J by 12 bases, with 13 bases between. This CDR3 has 12 residues. Per the germline V gene, CDR1 is KGHDR and CDR2 is SFDVKD. CDR3 coding DNA: TGTGCCACCAGTGCTCGGGGGCTGCGGCAGTTCTTC. It codes for CATSARGLRQFF.

This clonotype appeared once. The V call is TRBV5-5, the J call TRBJ2-7; 7 nucleotides align to TRBD1. The CDR3 has 14 amino acids. The germline gives CDR1 SGHKS, CDR2 YYEKEE (reference sequence). The V segment lost 4 bases and the J segment 3 bases; nucleotides outside the gene matches: 7. CDR3 amino acids: CASSGRDRDYEQYV. DNA for the CDR3: TGTGCCAGCAGCGGCCGGGACAGAGACTACGAGCAGTACGTC.

The CDR3 region is CASSRHIFSSYEQYV. The DNA of the CDR3 is TGCGCCAGCAGCCGACACATTTTTAGCTCCTACGAGCAGTACGTC. The chain recombines TRBV4-1 with TRBJ2-7, with unresolved D. In germline, CDR1 is MGHRA, CDR2 YSYEKL. This CDR3 region has 15 residues. Trimming took off 4 bases at V and 0 bases at J, with 13 bases between the two ends.

This clonotype was seen more than once but under ten times. The chain employs TRBV6-5 and TRBJ2-3, with 8 bases fitting TRBD2. Trimming at V came to 5 bases and at J to 2 bases, leaving 6 bases not matched to a gene. Germline V gene data show CDR1 as MNHEY and CDR2 as SVGAGI. CDR3 length: 15 amino acids. CDR3 loop: CASSTPGGDTDTQYF. CDR3 DNA sequence: TGTGCCAGCAGTACCCCGGGGGGGGACACAGATACGCAGTATTTT.

The chain employs TRBV6-5 and TRBJ2-7; D possibly matches TRBD1 or TRBD2 (5 bases each). This CDR3 has 15 amino acids. Trimming cost V 5 bases and J 2 bases, with 16 bases left between them. CDR1 is MNHEY and CDR2 is SVGAGI in the germline V gene. Here the CDR3 DNA reads TGTGCCAGCAGTCCCACCTGGCAGGGACCCTACGAGCAGTACTTC. Amino acid sequence: CASSPTWQGPYEQYF.

This clonotype occurred a few times. This CDR3 reads CSVDLGYNEQFF. CDR3 bases: TGCAGCGTTGACCTAGGCTACAATGAGCAGTTCTTC. The chain uses TRBV29-1 and TRBJ2-1; D is unresolved. The CDR3 covers 12 residues. Trimming removed 3 bases at V and 3 bases at J, with 6 bases between. In germline, CDR1 is SQVTM, CDR2 ANQGSEA.

This clonotype was detected a few times. The chain carries TRBV7-9 and TRBJ1-5; D might be TRBD1 (5 bases). The CDR3 contains 14 residues. Germline assignment: CDR1 SEHNR and CDR2 FQNEAQ (reference sequence). V shed 1 base and J shed 6 bases, with 10 bases lying between them. This chain's CDR3 is CASSLGAGLQPQHF. CDR3 DNA sequence: TGTGCCAGCAGCTTAGGGGCAGGGCTTCAGCCCCAGCATTTT.

This clonotype appeared a few times. This chain links TRBV6-5 with TRBJ1-2; a weak D match, TRBD1 (6 bases). V dropped 2 bases and J dropped 4 bases, with 8 bases sitting between them. Germline CDR1 and CDR2: MNHEY and SVGAGI. The CDR3 runs to 13 residues. The CDR3 protein is CASSYQGFYGYTF. CDR3 nucleotides: TGTGCCAGCAGTTACCAGGGGTTCTATGGCTACACCTTC.

This chain links TRBV15 with TRBJ1-1, with D maybe TRBD1 (6 bases). Germline CDR1 and CDR2: LNHNV and YYDKDF (reference sequence). The CDR3 extends over 13 amino acids. V gave up 6 bases and J gave up 4 bases, with 12 bases separating them. The DNA for the CDR3 is TGTGCCACCAGGAGCACAGGGAGCACTGAAGCTTTCTTT. Amino acids: CATRSTGSTEAFF.